This T cell receptor beta chain stems from a study of early T cells in non-severe SARS-CoV-2 infection. Study-level points and caveats: Sequences matched to VDJdb favored anti-spike CD8 responses, while private and CD4 specificities were missed.

The TCR library protocol was used to attach unique molecular identifiers. These identifiers were attached to individual cDNA molecules. TCRdb used MiXCR to reprocess the 5' RACE reads, holding one entry per CDR3 protein. This table holds about 47,000 distinct CDR3 sequences, around 10% found once. The CDR3 is made up of 12 amino acids. Germline V lookup: CDR1 DFQATT, CDR2 SNEGSKA (reference sequence). V shed 5 bases and J shed 5 bases, with 13 bases lying between them. Only a few counts were recorded for this clonotype. Its cognate antigen is unknown. This chain joins TRBV20-1 and TRBJ2-7; possibly TRBD1 or TRBD2 for D (5 bases each). The source material was whole blood, sampled at baseline. The TCR comes from an adult who was a healthcare worker with PCR-confirmed SARS-CoV-2 infection or an uninfected control (not recorded which). The CDR3 DNA reads as TGCAGTGCTCGGCCTCAGGGACACGAGCAGTACTTC. This encodes CSARPQGHEQYF.